The entry below gives a single T cell receptor (beta chain) sequence along with its context. The Seattle patients, enrolled during active infection, were followed longitudinally. The sample is drawn from a study of blood T cell repertoires in COVID-19. Trimming removed 5 bases from V and 2 bases from J, with 10 bases in between. The CDR3 runs to 13 residues. Germline V gives CDR1 SEHNR, CDR2 FQNEAQ (reference sequence). In the original workflow: Reference gene primer amplification in the assay estimated nucleated cell counts. Sequencing used immunoSEQ multiplex PCR; TCRdb keeps in-frame clones, though not all of them. For V, J and clone size, that table is used; D and trimming come from the DNA. The sample holds over 450,000 clones, about 91% seen once.

V gene TRBV7-9 combines with J gene TRBJ2-7, with D perhaps matching TRBD1 (6 bases). Sample: peripheral blood. The receptor comes from a man aged 18 to 35 with COVID-19, enrolled during active disease. The CDR3 sequence is CASSRDTAYEQYF. The CDR3 nucleotides read TGTGCCAGCAGCCGGGACACTGCCTACGAGCAGTACTTC.